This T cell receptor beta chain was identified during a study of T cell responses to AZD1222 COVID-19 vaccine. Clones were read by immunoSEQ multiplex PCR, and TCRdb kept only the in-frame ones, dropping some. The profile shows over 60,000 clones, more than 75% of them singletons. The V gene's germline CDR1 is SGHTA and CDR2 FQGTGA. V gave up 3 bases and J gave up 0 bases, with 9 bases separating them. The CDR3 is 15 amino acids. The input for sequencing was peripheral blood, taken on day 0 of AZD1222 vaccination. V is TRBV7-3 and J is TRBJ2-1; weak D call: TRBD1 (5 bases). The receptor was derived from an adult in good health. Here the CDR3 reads CASSLLGDSYNEQFF. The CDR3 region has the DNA TGTGCCAGCAGCTTGTTAGGGGACTCCTACAATGAGCAGTTCTTC.